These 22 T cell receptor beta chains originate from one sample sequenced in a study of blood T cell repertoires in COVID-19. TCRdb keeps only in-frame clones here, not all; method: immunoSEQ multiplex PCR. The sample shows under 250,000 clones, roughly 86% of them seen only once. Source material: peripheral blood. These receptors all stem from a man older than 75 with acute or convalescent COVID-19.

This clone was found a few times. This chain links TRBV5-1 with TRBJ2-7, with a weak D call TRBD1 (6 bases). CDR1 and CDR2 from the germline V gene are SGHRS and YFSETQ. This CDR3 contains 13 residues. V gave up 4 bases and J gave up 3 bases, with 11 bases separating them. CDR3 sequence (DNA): TGCGCCAGCAGCATAGGGACATTCTACGAGCAGTACTTC. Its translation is CASSIGTFYEQYF.

The CDR3 protein is CASSASGLGEQYF. The CDR3 nucleotides read TGTGCCAGCAGTGCCAGCGGTCTGGGCGAGCAGTACTTC. V gene TRBV6-4 combines with J gene TRBJ2-7; weak D call: TRBD2 (5 bases). V was cut by 4 bases and J by 6 bases, with 13 bases left in between. The CDR3 runs 13 residues. Per the germline V gene, CDR1 is MRHNA and CDR2 is SNTAGT.

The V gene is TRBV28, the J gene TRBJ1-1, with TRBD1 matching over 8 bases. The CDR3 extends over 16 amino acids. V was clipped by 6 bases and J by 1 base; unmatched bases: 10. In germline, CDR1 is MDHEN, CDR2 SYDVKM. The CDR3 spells CASSAPQGGGNTEAFF. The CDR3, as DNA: TGTGCCAGCAGCGCTCCACAGGGGGGAGGGAACACTGAAGCTTTCTTT.

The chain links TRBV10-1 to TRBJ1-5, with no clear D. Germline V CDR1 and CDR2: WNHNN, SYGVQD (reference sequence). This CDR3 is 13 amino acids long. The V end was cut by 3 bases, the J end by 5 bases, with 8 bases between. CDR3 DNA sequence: TGCGCCAGCAGTGACGGGTTGCATCAGCCCCAGCATTTT. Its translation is CASSDGLHQPQHF.

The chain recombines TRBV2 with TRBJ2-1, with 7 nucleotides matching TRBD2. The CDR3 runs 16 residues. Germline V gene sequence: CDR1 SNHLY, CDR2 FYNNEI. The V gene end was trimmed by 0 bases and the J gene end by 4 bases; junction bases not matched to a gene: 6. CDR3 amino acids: CASSEAESGDYNEQFF. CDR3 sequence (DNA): TGTGCCAGCAGTGAAGCGGAAAGCGGGGATTACAATGAGCAGTTCTTC.

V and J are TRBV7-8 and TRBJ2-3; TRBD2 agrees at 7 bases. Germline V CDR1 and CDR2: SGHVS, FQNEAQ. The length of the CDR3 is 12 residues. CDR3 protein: CVSAGPTDTQYF. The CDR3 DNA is TGTGTGTCAGCGGGACCCACAGATACGCAGTATTTT.

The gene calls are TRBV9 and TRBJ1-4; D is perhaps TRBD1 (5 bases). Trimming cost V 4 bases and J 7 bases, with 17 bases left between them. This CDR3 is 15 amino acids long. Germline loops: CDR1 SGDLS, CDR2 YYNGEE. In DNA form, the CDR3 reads TGTGCCAGCAGCCCCGGGGGGGGAAGTAGTGAAAAACTGTTTTTT. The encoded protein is CASSPGGGSSEKLFF.

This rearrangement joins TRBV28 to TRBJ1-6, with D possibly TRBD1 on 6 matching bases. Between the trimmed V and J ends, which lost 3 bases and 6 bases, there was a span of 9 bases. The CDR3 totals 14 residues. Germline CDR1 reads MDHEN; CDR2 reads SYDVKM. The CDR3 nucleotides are TGTGCCAGCAGTTTCAGACAGGTTAATTCACCCCTCCACTTT. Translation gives CASSFRQVNSPLHF.

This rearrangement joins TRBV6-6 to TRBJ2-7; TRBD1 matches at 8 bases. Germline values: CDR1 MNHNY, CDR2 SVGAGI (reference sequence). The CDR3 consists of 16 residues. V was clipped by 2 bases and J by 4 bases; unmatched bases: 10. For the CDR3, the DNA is TGTGCCAGCAGTTACCCCCGCACAGGGGGAGTTTACGAGCAGTACTTC. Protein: CASSYPRTGGVYEQYF.

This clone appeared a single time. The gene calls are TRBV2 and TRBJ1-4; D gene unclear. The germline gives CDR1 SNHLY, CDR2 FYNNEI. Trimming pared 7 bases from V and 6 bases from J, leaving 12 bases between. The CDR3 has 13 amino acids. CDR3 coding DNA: TGTGCCAGCACCACCGGGGTAGATGAAAAACTGTTTTTT. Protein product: CASTTGVDEKLFF.

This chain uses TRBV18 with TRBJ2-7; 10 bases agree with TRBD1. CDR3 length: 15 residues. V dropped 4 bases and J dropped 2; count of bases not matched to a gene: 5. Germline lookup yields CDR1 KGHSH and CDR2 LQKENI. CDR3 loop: CASSQLGQGAYEQYF. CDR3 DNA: TGTGCCAGCTCACAACTCGGACAGGGGGCCTACGAGCAGTACTTC.

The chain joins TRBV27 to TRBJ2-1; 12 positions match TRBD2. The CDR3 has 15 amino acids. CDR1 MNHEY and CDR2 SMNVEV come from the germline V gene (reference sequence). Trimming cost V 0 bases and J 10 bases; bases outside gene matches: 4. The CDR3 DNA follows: TGTGCCAGCAGTTTATCGACTAGCGGGGGTGGGGAGCAGTTCTTC. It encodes CASSLSTSGGGEQFF.

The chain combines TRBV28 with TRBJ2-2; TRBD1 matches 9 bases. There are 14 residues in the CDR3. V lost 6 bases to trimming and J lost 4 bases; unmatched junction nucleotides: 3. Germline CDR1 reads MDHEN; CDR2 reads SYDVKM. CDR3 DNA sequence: TGTGCCAGCAGCCGGGACAGGGCCACCGGGGAGCTGTTTTTT. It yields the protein CASSRDRATGELFF.

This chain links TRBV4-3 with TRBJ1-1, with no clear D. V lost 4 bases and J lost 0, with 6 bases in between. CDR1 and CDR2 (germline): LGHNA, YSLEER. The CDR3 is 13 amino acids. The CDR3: CASSLLLNTEAFF. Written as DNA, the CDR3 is TGCGCCAGCAGCCTTCTATTGAACACTGAAGCTTTCTTT.

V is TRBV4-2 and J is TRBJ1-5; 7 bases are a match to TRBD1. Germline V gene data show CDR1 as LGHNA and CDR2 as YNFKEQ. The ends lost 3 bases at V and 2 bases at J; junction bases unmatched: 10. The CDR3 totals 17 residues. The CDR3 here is CASSQDDRARGNQPQHF. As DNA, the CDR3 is TGTGCCAGCAGCCAGGATGACAGGGCACGAGGCAATCAGCCCCAGCATTTT.

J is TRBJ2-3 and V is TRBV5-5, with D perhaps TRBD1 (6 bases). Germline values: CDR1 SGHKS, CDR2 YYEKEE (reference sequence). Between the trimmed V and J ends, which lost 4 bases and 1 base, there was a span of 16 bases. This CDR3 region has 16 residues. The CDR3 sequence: CASSPRTGSGTDTQYF. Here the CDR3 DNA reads TGTGCCAGCAGCCCCAGAACAGGGTCTGGCACAGATACGCAGTATTTT.

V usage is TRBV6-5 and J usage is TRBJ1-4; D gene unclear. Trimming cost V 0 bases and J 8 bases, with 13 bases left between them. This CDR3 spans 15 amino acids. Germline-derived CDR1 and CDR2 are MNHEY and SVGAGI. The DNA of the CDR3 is TGTGCCAGCAGTTACTCGACCCTCCGCAGGGAAAAACTGTTTTTT. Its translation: CASSYSTLRREKLFF.

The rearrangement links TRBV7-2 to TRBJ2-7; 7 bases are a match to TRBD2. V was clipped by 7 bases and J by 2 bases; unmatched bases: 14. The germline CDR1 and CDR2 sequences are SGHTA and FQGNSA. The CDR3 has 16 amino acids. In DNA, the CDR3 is TGTGCCAGCACCCTTGGGGGGGGGACGGGTCCCTACGAGCAGTACTTC. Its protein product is CASTLGGGTGPYEQYF. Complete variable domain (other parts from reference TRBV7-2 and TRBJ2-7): GAGVSQSPSNKVTEKGKDVELRCDPISGHTALYWYRQSLGQGLEFLIYFQGNSAPDKSGLPSDRFSAERTGGSVSTLTIQRTQQEDSAVYLCASTLGGGTGPYEQYFGPGTRLTVT.

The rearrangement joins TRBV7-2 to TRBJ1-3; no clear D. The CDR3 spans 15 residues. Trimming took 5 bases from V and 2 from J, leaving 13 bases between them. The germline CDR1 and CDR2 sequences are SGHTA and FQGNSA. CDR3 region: CASSPAPGTGNTIYF. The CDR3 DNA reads TGTGCCAGCAGCCCAGCCCCCGGGACTGGAAACACCATATATTTT.

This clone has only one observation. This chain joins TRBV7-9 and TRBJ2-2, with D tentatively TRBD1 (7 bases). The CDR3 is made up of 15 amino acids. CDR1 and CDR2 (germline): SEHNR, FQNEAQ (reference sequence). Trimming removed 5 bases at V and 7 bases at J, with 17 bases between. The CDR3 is CASSAGTEYGGELFF. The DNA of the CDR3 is TGTGCCAGCAGCGCGGGGACAGAGTACGGCGGGGAGCTGTTTTTT.

The CDR3 region is CASSVRQGMGYTF. The CDR3 DNA reads as TGTGCCAGCAGTGTCAGACAGGGGATGGGCTACACCTTC. The chain recombines TRBV2 with TRBJ1-2; the match to TRBD1 covers 8 bases. The CDR3 runs to 13 residues. Trimming took 4 bases from V and 8 from J; bases not matched to a gene: 6. CDR1 SNHLY and CDR2 FYNNEI come from the germline V gene.

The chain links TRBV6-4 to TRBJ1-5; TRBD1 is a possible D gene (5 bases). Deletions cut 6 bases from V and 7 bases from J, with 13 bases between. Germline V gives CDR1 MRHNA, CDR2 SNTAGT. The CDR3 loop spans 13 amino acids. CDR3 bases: TGTGCCAGCAGCAGGGAAGCAGCCCAGCCCCAGCATTTT. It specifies CASSREAAQPQHF.